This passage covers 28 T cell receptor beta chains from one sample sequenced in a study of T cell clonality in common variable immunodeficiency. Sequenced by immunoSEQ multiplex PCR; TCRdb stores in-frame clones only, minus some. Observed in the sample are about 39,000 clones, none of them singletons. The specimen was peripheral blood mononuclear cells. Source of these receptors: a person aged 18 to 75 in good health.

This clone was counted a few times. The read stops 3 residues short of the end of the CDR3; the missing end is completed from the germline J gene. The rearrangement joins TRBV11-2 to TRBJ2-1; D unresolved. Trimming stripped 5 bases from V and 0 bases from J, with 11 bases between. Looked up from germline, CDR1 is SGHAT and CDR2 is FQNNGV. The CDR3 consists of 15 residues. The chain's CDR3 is CASSEQFRSYNEQFF. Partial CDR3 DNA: TGTGCCAGCAGCGAACAGTTCCGCTCCTACAATGAG.

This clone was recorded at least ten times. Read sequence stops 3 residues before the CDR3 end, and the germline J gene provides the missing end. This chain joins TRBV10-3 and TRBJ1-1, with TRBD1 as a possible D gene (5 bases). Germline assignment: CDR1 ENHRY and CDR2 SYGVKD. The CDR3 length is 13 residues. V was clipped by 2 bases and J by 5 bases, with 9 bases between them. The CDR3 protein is CAISEAGLTEAFF. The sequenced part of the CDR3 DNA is TGTGCCATCAGTGAGGCGGGGCTGACTGAA.

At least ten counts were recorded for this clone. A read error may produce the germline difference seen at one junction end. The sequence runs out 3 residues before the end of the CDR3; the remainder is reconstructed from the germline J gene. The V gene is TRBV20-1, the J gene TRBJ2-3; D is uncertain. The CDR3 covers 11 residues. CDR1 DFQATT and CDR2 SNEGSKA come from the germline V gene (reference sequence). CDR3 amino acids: CSARPPETQYF. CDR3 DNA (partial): TGCAGTGCTAGACCCCCAGAGACG.

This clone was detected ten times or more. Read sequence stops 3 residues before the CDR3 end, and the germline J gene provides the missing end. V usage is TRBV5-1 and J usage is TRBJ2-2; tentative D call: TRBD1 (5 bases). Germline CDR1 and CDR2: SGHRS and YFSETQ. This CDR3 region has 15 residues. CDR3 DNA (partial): TGCGCCAGCAGCTTGGGCAGCTCTGGGGCCAACGTG. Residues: CASSLGSSGANV. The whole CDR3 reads CASSLGSSGANVLFF.

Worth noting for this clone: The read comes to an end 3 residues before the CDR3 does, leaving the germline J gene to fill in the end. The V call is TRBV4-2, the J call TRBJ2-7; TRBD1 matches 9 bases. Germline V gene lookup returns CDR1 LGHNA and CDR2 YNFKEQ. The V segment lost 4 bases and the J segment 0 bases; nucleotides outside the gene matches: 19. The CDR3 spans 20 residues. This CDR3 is CASSPFLPGQGILPSYEQYF. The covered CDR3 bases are TGTGCCAGCAGCCCGTTCCTGCCGGGACAGGGTATATTACCCTCCTACGAG.

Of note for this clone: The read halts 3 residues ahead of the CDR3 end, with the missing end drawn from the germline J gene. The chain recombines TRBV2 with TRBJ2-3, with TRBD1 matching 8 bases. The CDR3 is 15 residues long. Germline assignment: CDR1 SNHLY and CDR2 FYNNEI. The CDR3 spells CASRQQGEYGQPQYF. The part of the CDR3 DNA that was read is TGTGCCAGCAGGCAACAGGGGGAGTATGGTCAGCCG.

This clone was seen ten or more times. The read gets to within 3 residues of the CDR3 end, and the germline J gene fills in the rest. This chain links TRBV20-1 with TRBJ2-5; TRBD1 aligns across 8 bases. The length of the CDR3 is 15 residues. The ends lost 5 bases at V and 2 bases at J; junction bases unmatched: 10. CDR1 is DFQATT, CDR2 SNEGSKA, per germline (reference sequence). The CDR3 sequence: CSADLPGGLQETQYF. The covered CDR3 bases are TGCAGTGCTGACCTCCCAGGGGGCCTACAAGAGACC.

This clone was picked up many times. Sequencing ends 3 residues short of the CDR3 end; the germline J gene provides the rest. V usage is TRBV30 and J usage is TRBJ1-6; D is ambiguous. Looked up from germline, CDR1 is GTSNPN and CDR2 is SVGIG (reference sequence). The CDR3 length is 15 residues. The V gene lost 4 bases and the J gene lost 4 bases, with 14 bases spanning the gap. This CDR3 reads CAWTLGTAYNSPLHF. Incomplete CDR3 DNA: TGTGCCTGGACCCTGGGTACAGCATATAATTCACCC.

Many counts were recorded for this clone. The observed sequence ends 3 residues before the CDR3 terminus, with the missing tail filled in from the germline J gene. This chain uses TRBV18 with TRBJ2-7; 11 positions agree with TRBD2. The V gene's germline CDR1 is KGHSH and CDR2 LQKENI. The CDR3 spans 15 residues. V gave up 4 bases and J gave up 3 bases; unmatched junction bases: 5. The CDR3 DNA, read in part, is TGTGCCAGCTCACGTCCCGGGACTAGCGGCTACGAG. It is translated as CASSRPGTSGYE. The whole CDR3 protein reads CASSRPGTSGYEQYF.

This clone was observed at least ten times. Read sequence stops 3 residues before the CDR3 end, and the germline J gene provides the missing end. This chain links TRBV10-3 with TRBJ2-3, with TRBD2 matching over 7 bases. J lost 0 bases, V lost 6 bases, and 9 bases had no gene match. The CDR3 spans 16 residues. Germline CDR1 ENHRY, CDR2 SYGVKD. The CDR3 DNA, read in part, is TGTGCCATCAGAGTGTCTAGCGGATCTAGCACAGATACG. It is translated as CAIRVSSGSSTDT. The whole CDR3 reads CAIRVSSGSSTDTQYF.

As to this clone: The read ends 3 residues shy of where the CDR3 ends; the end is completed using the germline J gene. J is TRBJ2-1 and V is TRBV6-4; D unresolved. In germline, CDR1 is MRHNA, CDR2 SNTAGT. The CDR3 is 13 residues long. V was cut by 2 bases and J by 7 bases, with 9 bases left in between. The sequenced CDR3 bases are TGTGCCAGCAGTGACAGAGCCGAGAATGAG. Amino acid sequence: CASSDRAENE. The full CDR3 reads CASSDRAENEQFF.

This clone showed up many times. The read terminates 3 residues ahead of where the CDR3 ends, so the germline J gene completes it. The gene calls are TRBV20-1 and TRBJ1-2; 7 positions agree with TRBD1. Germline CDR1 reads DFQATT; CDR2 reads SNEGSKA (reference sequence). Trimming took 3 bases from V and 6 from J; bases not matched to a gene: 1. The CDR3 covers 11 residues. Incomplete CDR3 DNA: TGCAGTGCTAGGACAGGGAATGGC. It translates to CSARTGNG. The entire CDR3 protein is CSARTGNGYTF.

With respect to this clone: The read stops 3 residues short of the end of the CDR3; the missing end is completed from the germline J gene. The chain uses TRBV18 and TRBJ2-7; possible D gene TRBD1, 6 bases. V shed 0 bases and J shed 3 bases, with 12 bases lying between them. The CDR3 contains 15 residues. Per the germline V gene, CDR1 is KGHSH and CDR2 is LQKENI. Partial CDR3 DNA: TGTGCCAGCTCACCACCTTCCAGGGGATTCTACGAG. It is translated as CASSPPSRGFYE. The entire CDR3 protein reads CASSPPSRGFYEQYF.

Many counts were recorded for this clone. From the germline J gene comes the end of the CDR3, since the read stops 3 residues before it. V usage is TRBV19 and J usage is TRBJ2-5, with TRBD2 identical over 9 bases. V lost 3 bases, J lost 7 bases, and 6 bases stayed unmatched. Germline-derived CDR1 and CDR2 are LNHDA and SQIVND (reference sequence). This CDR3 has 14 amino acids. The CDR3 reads CASSMYSGSRTQYF. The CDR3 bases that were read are TGTGCCAGTAGTATGTATAGCGGGAGTAGGACC.

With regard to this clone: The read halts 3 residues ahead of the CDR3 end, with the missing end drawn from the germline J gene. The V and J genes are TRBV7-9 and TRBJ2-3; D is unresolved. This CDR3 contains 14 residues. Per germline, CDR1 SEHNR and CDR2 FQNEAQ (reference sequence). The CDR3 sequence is CASSLRVQEETQYF. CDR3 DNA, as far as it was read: TGTGCCAGCAGCCTAAGGGTCCAGGAAGAGACG.

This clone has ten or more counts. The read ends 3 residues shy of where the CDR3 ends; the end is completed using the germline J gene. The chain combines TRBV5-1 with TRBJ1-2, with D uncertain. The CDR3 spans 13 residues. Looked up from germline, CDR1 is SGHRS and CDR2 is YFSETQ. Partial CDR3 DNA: TGCGCCAGCAGCTTGGAAGTTAGAGGGGGC. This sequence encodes CASSLEVRGG. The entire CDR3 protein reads CASSLEVRGGYTF.

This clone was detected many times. CDR3 bases read: TGTGCCAGCAGTTCCGGACAGGCAGGC. It codes for CASSSGQAG. The CDR3 as a whole reads CASSSGQAGYTF. This chain uses TRBV28 with TRBJ1-2, with 7 bases lining up with TRBD1. The observed sequence ends 3 residues before the CDR3 terminus, with the missing tail filled in from the germline J gene. Per the germline V gene, CDR1 is MDHEN and CDR2 is SYDVKM. The CDR3 totals 12 residues.

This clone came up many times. The CDR3 loop is CSVAQGQETQYF. CDR3 bases read: TGCAGCGTGGCACAGGGTCAAGAGACC. This chain links TRBV29-1 with TRBJ2-5, with D possibly matching TRBD1 (6 bases). Read data end 3 residues before the CDR3 end; the end is taken from the germline J gene. The CDR3 is 12 amino acids. V lost 6 bases, J lost 2 bases, and 10 bases lay in between. The germline CDR1 and CDR2 sequences are SQVTM and ANQGSEA.

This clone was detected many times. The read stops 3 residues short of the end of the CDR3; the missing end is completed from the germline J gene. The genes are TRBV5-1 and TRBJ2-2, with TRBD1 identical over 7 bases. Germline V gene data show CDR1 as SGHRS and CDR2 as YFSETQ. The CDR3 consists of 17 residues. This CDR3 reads CASSWGDTGVTNEKLFF. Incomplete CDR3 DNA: TGCGCCAGCAGCTGGGGAGACACAGGGGTCACTAATGAAAAG.

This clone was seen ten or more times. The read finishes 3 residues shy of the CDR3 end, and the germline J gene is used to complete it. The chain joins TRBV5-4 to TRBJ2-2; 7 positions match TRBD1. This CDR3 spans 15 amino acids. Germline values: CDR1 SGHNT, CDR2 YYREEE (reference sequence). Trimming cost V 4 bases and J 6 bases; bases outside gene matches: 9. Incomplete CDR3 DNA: TGTGCCAGCAGCCCCAGACAGGGAGTGGCCGGGGAG. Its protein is CASSPRQGVAGE. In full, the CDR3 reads CASSPRQGVAGELFF.

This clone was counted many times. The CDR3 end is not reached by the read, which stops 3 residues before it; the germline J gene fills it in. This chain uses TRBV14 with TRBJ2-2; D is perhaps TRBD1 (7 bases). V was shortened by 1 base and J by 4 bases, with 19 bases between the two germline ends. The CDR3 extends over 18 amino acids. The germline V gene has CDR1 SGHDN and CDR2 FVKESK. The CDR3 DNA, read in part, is TGTGCCAGCAGCCAAGGTGGATCAGGGGGGCGCCGCACCGGGGAG. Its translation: CASSQGGSGGRRTGE. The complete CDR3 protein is CASSQGGSGGRRTGELFF.

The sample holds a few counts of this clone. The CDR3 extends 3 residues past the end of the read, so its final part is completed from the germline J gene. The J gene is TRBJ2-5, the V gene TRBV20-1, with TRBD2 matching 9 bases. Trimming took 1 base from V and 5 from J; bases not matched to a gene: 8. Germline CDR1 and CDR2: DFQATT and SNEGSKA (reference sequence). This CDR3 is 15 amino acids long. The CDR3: CSARVSASGTETQYF. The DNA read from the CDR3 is TGCAGTGCTAGAGTGTCCGCTAGCGGGACTGAGACC.

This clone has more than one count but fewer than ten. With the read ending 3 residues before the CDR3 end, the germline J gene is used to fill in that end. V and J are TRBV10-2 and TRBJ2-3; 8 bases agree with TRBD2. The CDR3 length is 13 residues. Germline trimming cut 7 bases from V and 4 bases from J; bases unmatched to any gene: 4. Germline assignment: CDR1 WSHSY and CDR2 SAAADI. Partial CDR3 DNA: TGCGCCAGCATTAGCGGGATTGCAGATACG. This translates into CASISGIADT. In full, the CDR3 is CASISGIADTQYF.

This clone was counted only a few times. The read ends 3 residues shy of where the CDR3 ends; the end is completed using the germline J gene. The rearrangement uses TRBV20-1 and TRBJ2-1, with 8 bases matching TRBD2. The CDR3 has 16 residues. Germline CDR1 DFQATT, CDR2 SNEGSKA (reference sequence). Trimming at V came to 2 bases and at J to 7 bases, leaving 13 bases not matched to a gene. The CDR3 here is CSARSGTSGPENEQFF. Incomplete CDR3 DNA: TGCAGTGCTAGATCCGGGACTAGTGGCCCTGAGAATGAG.

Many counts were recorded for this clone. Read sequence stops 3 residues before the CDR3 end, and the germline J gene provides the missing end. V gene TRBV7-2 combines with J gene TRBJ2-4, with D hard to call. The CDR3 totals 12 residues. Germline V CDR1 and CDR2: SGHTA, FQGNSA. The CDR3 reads CASSLHQGLQYF. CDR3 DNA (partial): TGTGCCAGCAGCTTACATCAAGGCCTT.

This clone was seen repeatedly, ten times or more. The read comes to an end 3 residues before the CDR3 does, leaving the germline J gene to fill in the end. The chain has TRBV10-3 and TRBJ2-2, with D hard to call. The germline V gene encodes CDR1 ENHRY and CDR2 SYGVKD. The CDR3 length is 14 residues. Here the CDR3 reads CAIGSLTSDNELFF. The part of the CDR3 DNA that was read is TGTGCCATCGGTTCCTTGACCTCAGACAATGAG.

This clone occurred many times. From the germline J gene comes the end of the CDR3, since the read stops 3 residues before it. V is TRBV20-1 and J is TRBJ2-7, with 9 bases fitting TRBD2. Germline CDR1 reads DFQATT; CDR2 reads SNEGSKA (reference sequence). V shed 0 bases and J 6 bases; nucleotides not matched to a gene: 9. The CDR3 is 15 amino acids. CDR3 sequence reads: CSARDRLAGRVEQYF. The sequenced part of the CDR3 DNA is TGCAGTGCTAGAGATCGGCTAGCGGGACGGGTCGAG.

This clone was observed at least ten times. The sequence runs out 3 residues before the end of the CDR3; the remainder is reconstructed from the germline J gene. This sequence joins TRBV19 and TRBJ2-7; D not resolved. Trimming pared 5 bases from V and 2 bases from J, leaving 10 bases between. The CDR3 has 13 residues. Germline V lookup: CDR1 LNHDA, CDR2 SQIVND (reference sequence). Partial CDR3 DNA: TGTGCCAGTAGTCCAGGAAACACCTACGAG. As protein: CASSPGNTYE. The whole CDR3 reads CASSPGNTYEQYF.